One and the same sample provided the 23 T cell receptor beta chains below, sequenced in a study of lymphopenia after photon versus proton radiotherapy. The assay was immunoSEQ multiplex PCR, and TCRdb's table has in-frame clones only and misses some. This sample yields around 70,000 clones, of which about nine tenths are seen a single time; 2.5% to 3% belongs to the top ten. The sample consisted of peripheral blood, taken from a patient treated with photon-based radiotherapy. The receptors derive from an older woman with pancreatic cancer.

The gene calls are TRBV5-6 and TRBJ2-2; TRBD1 might be the D (6 bases). V was clipped by 4 bases and J by 6 bases, with 13 bases between them. The CDR3 is made up of 14 amino acids. Germline loops: CDR1 SGHDT, CDR2 YYEEEE. The CDR3 loop is CASSQGQRAGELFF. In DNA, the CDR3 is TGTGCCAGCAGCCAGGGACAACGGGCCGGGGAGCTGTTTTTT.

This sequence joins TRBV10-3 and TRBJ2-7; 10 nucleotides agree with TRBD2. Germline CDR1 is ENHRY and CDR2 is SYGVKD. The CDR3 length is 16 residues. Trimming took 2 bases from V and 4 from J; bases not matched to a gene: 8. The chain's CDR3 is CAISETWTSGPYEQYF. The CDR3 nucleotides are TGTGCCATCAGTGAGACGTGGACTAGCGGTCCGTACGAGCAGTACTTC.

CDR3 in amino acids: CASSQTGGEKDAFF. DNA for the CDR3: TGTGCCAGCAGTCAGACAGGGGGCGAGAAGGACGCTTTCTTT. The chain links TRBV6-1 to TRBJ1-1, with 10 positions matching TRBD1. Per germline, CDR1 MNHNS and CDR2 SASEGT. The V segment lost 5 bases and the J segment 11 bases; nucleotides outside the gene matches: 11. The CDR3 is 14 amino acids.

V gene TRBV19 combines with J gene TRBJ1-2; 9 bases fit TRBD1. This CDR3 contains 14 residues. The V gene's germline CDR1 is LNHDA and CDR2 SQIVND (reference sequence). The V gene end was trimmed by 6 bases and the J gene end by 7 bases; junction bases not matched to a gene: 9. The CDR3: CASRPTGGYTGYTF. The CDR3 bases are TGTGCCAGTAGACCGACAGGGGGTTATACTGGCTACACCTTC.

The chain uses TRBV7-2 and TRBJ2-3, with unresolved D. CDR3 size: 17 residues. V lost 4 bases to trimming and J lost 0 bases, with 17 bases between them. Germline lookup yields CDR1 SGHTA and CDR2 FQGNSA. Written as DNA, the CDR3 is TGTGCCAGCAGCTCCCCTACCGGAGCCTCTAGCACAGATACGCAGTATTTT. The encoded protein is CASSSPTGASSTDTQYF.

The V and J genes are TRBV28 and TRBJ2-1; 7 nucleotides align to TRBD1. The CDR3 is 16 residues long. Germline V CDR1 and CDR2: MDHEN, SYDVKM. With 5 bases clipped from V and 0 bases from J, the junction kept 7 bases outside the gene matches. CDR3 region: CASSPRGGGSYNEQFF. The CDR3 region has the DNA TGTGCCAGCAGTCCACGAGGGGGCGGCTCCTACAATGAGCAGTTCTTC.

This chain links TRBV28 with TRBJ2-2; 9 bases fit TRBD1. Germline assignment: CDR1 MDHEN and CDR2 SYDVKM. The CDR3 is made up of 16 amino acids. With 6 bases clipped from V and 0 bases from J, the junction kept 5 bases outside the gene matches. The CDR3 here is CASRQGARANTGELFF. In nucleotides, the CDR3 is TGTGCCAGCAGACAGGGGGCCCGCGCGAACACCGGGGAGCTGTTTTTT. The full variable domain, with the rest looked up from reference TRBV28 and TRBJ2-2, is DVKVTQSSRYLVKRTGEKVFLECVQDMDHENMFWYRQDPGLGLRLIYFSYDVKMKEKGDIPEGYSVSREKKERFSLILESASTNQTSMYLCASRQGARANTGELFFGEGSRLTVL.

This sequence joins TRBV7-9 and TRBJ2-3, with 12 bases aligning to TRBD2. The length of the CDR3 is 16 residues. Germline loops: CDR1 SEHNR, CDR2 FQNEAQ (reference sequence). The V segment lost 0 bases and the J segment 4 bases; nucleotides outside the gene matches: 2. CDR3 residues: CASSLAASGRADTQYF. CDR3 nucleotides: TGTGCCAGCAGCTTAGCAGCTAGCGGGAGGGCAGATACGCAGTATTTT.

The chain has TRBV11-1 and TRBJ1-5, with D perhaps matching TRBD1 (5 bases). V was trimmed by 4 bases and J by 5 bases, leaving 9 bases between them. The CDR3 has 13 amino acids. Germline lookup yields CDR1 SGHAT and CDR2 FQDESV (reference sequence). The DNA for the CDR3 is TGTGCCAGCAGCTCGGACATAGATCAGCCCCAGCATTTT. This codes for CASSSDIDQPQHF.

This clone was detected once. V usage is TRBV5-1 and J usage is TRBJ2-1; D is undetermined. The CDR3 covers 17 residues. Trimming removed 2 bases at V and 4 bases at J, with 19 bases between. Germline loops: CDR1 SGHRS, CDR2 YFSETQ. CDR3 amino acids: CASSFTLRRQRYNEQFF. CDR3 in DNA: TGCGCCAGCAGCTTTACCCTCCGTAGGCAGCGATACAATGAGCAGTTCTTC.

The chain couples TRBV5-4 to TRBJ2-1; 8 bases are a match to TRBD2. Germline V gene sequence: CDR1 SGHNT, CDR2 YYREEE (reference sequence). This CDR3 comprises 17 residues. Germline trimming cut 3 bases from V and 7 bases from J; bases unmatched to any gene: 15. The CDR3 DNA reads as TGTGCCAGCAGCTCCCCCCAGGGACTAGTATCTAGGAATGAGCAGTTCTTC. Its translation: CASSSPQGLVSRNEQFF.

This chain links TRBV5-6 with TRBJ2-1, with TRBD1 matching over 9 bases. This CDR3 is 12 amino acids long. Per the germline V gene, CDR1 is SGHDT and CDR2 is YYEEEE. With 4 bases clipped from V and 12 bases from J, the junction kept 5 bases outside the gene matches. The CDR3 DNA follows: TGTGCCAGCAGCGAGGGACAGGGATGGCAGTTCTTC. Translation: CASSEGQGWQFF.

This clone has a single count. CDR3 sequence reads: CASSLGTGELFF. CDR3 nucleotides: TGTGCCAGCAGCTTAGGCACCGGGGAGCTGTTTTTT. The chain has TRBV7-2 and TRBJ2-2; D is unresolved. The V end lost 1 base, the J end lost 4 bases, and 1 base lay between the germline ends. The germline CDR1 and CDR2 sequences are SGHTA and FQGNSA. CDR3 length: 12 amino acids.

The chain carries TRBV5-4 and TRBJ2-3, with 12 bases matching TRBD2. J was trimmed by 4 bases and V by 4 bases; bases with no gene match: 13. This CDR3 region has 18 residues. Germline CDR1 is SGHNT and CDR2 is YYREEE (reference sequence). The DNA of the CDR3 is TGTGCCAGCAGCAGGGGGGGCTCTAGCGGGAGGGCCGCAGATACGCAGTATTTT. It codes for CASSRGGSSGRAADTQYF.

V is TRBV18 and J is TRBJ2-7, with D uncertain. Germline loops: CDR1 KGHSH, CDR2 LQKENI. Trimming shortened V by 0 bases and J by 6 bases, and 15 bases separated the two germline ends. The CDR3 runs to 15 residues. The CDR3 coding sequence is TGTGCCAGCTCACCACCGAGCCGGGCTGAGTCCGAGCAGTACTTC. It encodes CASSPPSRAESEQYF.

The rearrangement links TRBV18 to TRBJ1-1; unclear D gene. Trimming left V 4 bases short and J 3 bases short, with 9 bases between. The CDR3 extends over 13 amino acids. Looked up from germline, CDR1 is KGHSH and CDR2 is LQKENI. CDR3 loop: CASSRTRDTEAFF. DNA for the CDR3: TGTGCCAGCTCACGGACCCGGGACACTGAAGCTTTCTTT.

This clone was seen just once. The chain links TRBV10-3 to TRBJ1-1; 10 bases match TRBD1. V was clipped by 10 bases and J by 1 base; unmatched bases: 3. Germline CDR1 is ENHRY and CDR2 is SYGVKD. The CDR3 runs 13 residues. CDR3 sequence reads: CATRQGANTEAFF. The CDR3 coding sequence is TGTGCCACCCGACAGGGGGCGAACACTGAAGCTTTCTTT.

The V and J genes are TRBV27 and TRBJ2-7; 7 bases align to TRBD2. The germline V gene encodes CDR1 MNHEY and CDR2 SMNVEV (reference sequence). Trimming cost V 6 bases and J 2 bases; bases outside gene matches: 10. The CDR3 sequence is 15 residues long. The CDR3 is CASSLGRGRAYEQYF. The CDR3 DNA reads as TGTGCCAGCAGCCTAGGTCGGGGGAGGGCCTACGAGCAGTACTTC.

The chain carries TRBV18 and TRBJ2-1, with D unresolved. The V gene lost 0 bases and the J gene lost 5 bases, with 5 bases spanning the gap. This CDR3 comprises 13 residues. Germline assignment: CDR1 KGHSH and CDR2 LQKENI. The CDR3 is CASSPPVNNEQFF. The CDR3 DNA reads as TGTGCCAGCTCACCACCGGTAAACAATGAGCAGTTCTTC.

V gene TRBV7-9 combines with J gene TRBJ2-1; D is perhaps TRBD1 or TRBD2 (5 bases each). CDR1 and CDR2 (germline): SEHNR, FQNEAQ (reference sequence). V was cut by 2 bases and J by 13 bases, with 24 bases left in between. The CDR3 is 16 amino acids. The CDR3 spells CASSLYSGTAPYTQFF. DNA for the CDR3: TGTGCCAGCAGCTTATACTCCGGGACGGCTCCATATACACAGTTCTTC.

The chain joins TRBV7-3 to TRBJ2-3, with TRBD2 identical over 9 bases. The ends lost 6 bases at V and 0 bases at J; junction bases unmatched: 7. Germline V gene sequence: CDR1 SGHTA, CDR2 FQGTGA. This CDR3 has 16 amino acids. This chain's CDR3 is CASSSGLAPSTDTQYF. DNA of the CDR3: TGTGCCAGCAGTTCAGGACTAGCGCCCAGCACAGATACGCAGTATTTT. Using reference TRBV7-3 and TRBJ2-3 for the parts outside the CDR3, the full variable domain is GAGVSQTPSNKVTEKGKYVELRCDPISGHTALYWYRQSLGQGPEFLIYFQGTGAADDSGLPNDRFFAVRPEGSVSTLKIQRTERGDSAVYLCASSSGLAPSTDTQYFGPGTRLTVL.

V usage is TRBV4-1 and J usage is TRBJ2-1; possible D gene TRBD1, 6 bases. Germline V gene sequence: CDR1 MGHRA, CDR2 YSYEKL. Trimming pared 0 bases from V and 2 bases from J, leaving 8 bases between. The CDR3 runs to 15 residues. The CDR3 DNA reads as TGCGCCAGCAGCCAAGAGGGGGACACCTACAATGAGCAGTTCTTC. Its protein product is CASSQEGDTYNEQFF.

V usage is TRBV6-5 and J usage is TRBJ2-7; the D gene is possibly TRBD2 (5 bases). This CDR3 has 12 residues. Trimming took off 3 bases at V and 4 bases at J, with 7 bases between the two ends. The germline V gene encodes CDR1 MNHEY and CDR2 SVGAGI. The CDR3 here is CASSYRGYEQYF. The CDR3 region has the DNA TGTGCCAGCAGTTATCGGGGTTACGAGCAGTACTTC.